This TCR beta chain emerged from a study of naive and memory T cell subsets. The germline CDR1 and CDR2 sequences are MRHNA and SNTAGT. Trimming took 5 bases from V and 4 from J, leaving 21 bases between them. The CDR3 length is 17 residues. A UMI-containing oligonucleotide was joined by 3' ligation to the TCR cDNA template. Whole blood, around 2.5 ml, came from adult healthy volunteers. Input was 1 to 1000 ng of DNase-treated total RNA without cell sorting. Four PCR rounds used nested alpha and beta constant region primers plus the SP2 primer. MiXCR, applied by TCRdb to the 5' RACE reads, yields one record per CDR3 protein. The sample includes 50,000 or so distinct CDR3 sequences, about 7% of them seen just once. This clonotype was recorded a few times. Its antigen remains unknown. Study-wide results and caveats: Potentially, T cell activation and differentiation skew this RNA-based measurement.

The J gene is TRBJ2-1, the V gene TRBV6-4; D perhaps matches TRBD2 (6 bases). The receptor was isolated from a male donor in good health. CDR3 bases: TGTGCCAGCAGTCAAACCCGGGGACTGCATGGTTACAATGAGCAGTTCTTC. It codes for CASSQTRGLHGYNEQFF.